The text below deals with one T cell receptor beta chain. Its antigen is undetermined. This sample was taken from a study of spatial heterogeneity in lung cancer. Study-level points and caveats: Intratumoral expanded alpha and beta TCR counts were found to track tumor mutation counts.

Time point: sample taken at primary tumor resection. The study sequenced unsorted whole RNA from tumor, nontumor lung or frozen PBMC. TCRdb recomputed calls from the 5' RACE reads with MiXCR, one row per CDR3 protein. The sample contains about 100,000 distinct CDR3 sequences, under 4.5% of which appear only once. V gave up 5 bases and J gave up 8 bases; unmatched junction bases: 9. The CDR3 is made up of 15 amino acids. From germline, CDR1 is SGHDN and CDR2 FVKESK. The receptor was isolated from a male donor with early-stage non-small cell lung cancer. This sequence joins TRBV14 and TRBJ2-1; 10 positions match TRBD2. Sequencing was performed on lung tumor tissue, taken at surgery. CDR3 DNA: TGTGCCAGCAGCTCACTAACTAGCGGGAATGATGAGCAGTTCTTC. Residues: CASSSLTSGNDEQFF.